A single sample is the source of the 26 T cell receptor beta chains below, sequenced in a study of blood T cells in healthy people across ages. Alongside a J-beta primer mix, a sample-barcoded 5' primer served in a second PCR lasting about 7 to 11 cycles. TCRdb analysed the 5' RACE reads with MiXCR anew, one entry per CDR3 protein. The sample shows about 680,000 distinct CDR3 sequences, around half of them seen only once. Sequencing was carried out using blood. These receptors were collected from a woman in her sixties in good health.

This clonotype was counted between two and nine times. DNA of the CDR3: TGTGCCAGCAGCCATCAAAAGGGAAGTGGCTACACCTTC. Encoded protein: CASSHQKGSGYTF. This rearrangement joins TRBV3-1 to TRBJ1-2; no definite D call. The CDR3 contains 13 residues. V was cut by 3 bases and J by 7 bases, with 12 bases left in between. Germline CDR1 and CDR2: LGHDT and YNNKEL (reference sequence).

This clonotype was recorded a few times. The genes are TRBV9 and TRBJ1-1; D ambiguous. The germline V gene has CDR1 SGDLS and CDR2 YYNGEE. The CDR3 totals 14 residues. V gave up 3 bases and J gave up 0 bases, with 9 bases separating them. The CDR3 DNA is TGTGCCAGCAGCGCGGACTACATGAACACTGAAGCTTTCTTT. Its protein product is CASSADYMNTEAFF.

There are a few counts of this clonotype. The chain employs TRBV20-1 and TRBJ2-3; 10 nucleotides line up with TRBD2. Germline V gene sequence: CDR1 DFQATT, CDR2 SNEGSKA (reference sequence). After removal of 3 bases from V and 6 bases from J, the junction contained 6 bases not matched to a gene. The CDR3 runs 14 residues. CDR3 DNA sequence: TGCAGTGCTAGGTCTAGCGGGAGACGGGATACGCAGTATTTT. Translation gives CSARSSGRRDTQYF.

This CDR3 reads CSARTANTEAFF. CDR3 nucleotides: TGCAGTGCTAGGACGGCGAACACTGAAGCTTTCTTT. J is TRBJ1-1 and V is TRBV20-1; D unclear. The V gene's germline CDR1 is DFQATT and CDR2 SNEGSKA (reference sequence). V was cut by 3 bases and J by 1 base, with 6 bases left in between. The CDR3 spans 12 residues.

The chain couples TRBV9 to TRBJ2-2, with 9 bases fitting TRBD2. This CDR3 region has 18 residues. The V and J ends lost 4 bases and 0 bases, in that order; junction bases with no gene match: 10. Germline lookup yields CDR1 SGDLS and CDR2 YYNGEE. CDR3 DNA sequence: TGTGCCAGCAGCCTCCCCCCTAGCGGGAATTCGAACACCGGGGAGCTGTTTTTT. Translation gives CASSLPPSGNSNTGELFF.

In regard to this clonotype: One end of the junction fails to match germline, which may point to a read error. The chain joins TRBV7-2 to TRBJ2-3; no reliable D call. CDR3 size: 18 residues. In germline, CDR1 is SGHTA, CDR2 FQGNSA. CDR3 protein: CASSSDPSRATSTDMQYF. DNA for the CDR3: TGTGCCAGCAGCTCTGACCCCTCGCGAGCAACGAGCACAGATATGCAGTATTTT.

As concerns this clonotype: An end of the junction differs from the germline gene, which may be a read error. J is TRBJ2-1 and V is TRBV5-1; D unclear. The V gene's germline CDR1 is SGHRS and CDR2 YFSETQ. This CDR3 contains 12 residues. The CDR3: CASGLPEGEQFF. The CDR3 nucleotides read TGCGCCAGCGGCTTGCCCGAAGGGGAGCAGTTCTTC.

This clonotype turned up a few times. The rearrangement joins TRBV7-9 to TRBJ2-3, with 9 nucleotides matching TRBD2. CDR3 length: 13 amino acids. The V segment lost 7 bases and the J segment 4 bases; nucleotides outside the gene matches: 3. Germline CDR1 and CDR2: SEHNR and FQNEAQ (reference sequence). CDR3 in amino acids: CASNIAGADTQYF. In nucleotides, the CDR3 is TGTGCCAGCAACATAGCGGGAGCAGATACGCAGTATTTT.

CDR3 amino acids: CSASEDSTDTQYF. In DNA, the CDR3 is TGCAGTGCTAGTGAAGATAGCACAGATACGCAGTATTTT. The rearrangement links TRBV20-1 to TRBJ2-3; D is unclear. This CDR3 is 13 amino acids long. Germline CDR1 reads DFQATT; CDR2 reads SNEGSKA (reference sequence). The V gene lost 3 bases and the J gene lost 0 bases, with 7 bases spanning the gap.

The rearrangement links TRBV7-9 to TRBJ2-7, with 9 bases fitting TRBD2. Germline CDR1 SEHNR, CDR2 FQNEAQ (reference sequence). The CDR3 spans 14 residues. With V trimmed by 5 bases and J by 6 bases, 8 bases remained unmatched. The CDR3 reads CASSIEAGGSEQYF. In DNA, the CDR3 is TGTGCCAGCAGCATAGAAGCGGGAGGTAGCGAGCAGTACTTC.

The chain joins TRBV28 to TRBJ2-7; 9 positions agree with TRBD2. The CDR3 runs to 15 residues. With 5 bases clipped from V and 4 bases from J, the junction kept 9 bases outside the gene matches. The germline V gene has CDR1 MDHEN and CDR2 SYDVKM. CDR3: CASSPDSGSSYEQYF. CDR3 coding DNA: TGTGCCAGCAGTCCCGATAGCGGGAGTAGTTACGAGCAGTACTTC.

The chain recombines TRBV7-6 with TRBJ2-3; D gene ambiguous. Germline V gene sequence: CDR1 SGHVS, CDR2 FNYEAQ. The CDR3 spans 15 residues. V was clipped by 4 bases and J by 1 base, with 12 bases between them. CDR3 amino acids: CASSSLWVGTDTQYF. For the CDR3, the DNA is TGTGCCAGCAGCTCCCTTTGGGTTGGCACAGATACGCAGTATTTT.

This clonotype has only one observation. V usage is TRBV20-1 and J usage is TRBJ2-1; 12 bases align to TRBD2. CDR3 length: 14 amino acids. Trimming cost V 6 bases and J 12 bases; bases outside gene matches: 12. Germline CDR1 reads DFQATT; CDR2 reads SNEGSKA (reference sequence). CDR3 DNA: TGCAGTGCAAAGACTAGCGGGAGAAATGAGGGGCAGTTCTTC. Translation gives CSAKTSGRNEGQFF.

The chain uses TRBV20-1 and TRBJ2-1, with D possibly being TRBD2 (6 bases). From germline, CDR1 is DFQATT and CDR2 SNEGSKA (reference sequence). V shed 6 bases and J shed 7 bases, with 22 bases lying between them. The CDR3 is made up of 15 amino acids. Here the CDR3 reads CSAPGPGLVSNEQFF. The CDR3 DNA reads TGCAGTGCACCAGGCCCGGGACTCGTGTCGAATGAGCAGTTCTTC.

V is TRBV2 and J is TRBJ2-2, with no clear D. The CDR3 runs 13 residues. V lost 4 bases and J lost 1, with 4 bases in between. The germline gives CDR1 SNHLY, CDR2 FYNNEI. The CDR3 loop is CASSVGNTGELFF. The CDR3 DNA reads as TGTGCCAGCAGTGTGGGGAACACCGGGGAGCTGTTTTTT. Based on the CDR3 plus reference TRBV2 and TRBJ2-2, the full variable domain is EPEVTQTPSHQVTQMGQEVILRCVPISNHLYFYWYRQILGQKVEFLVSFYNNEISEKSEIFDDQFSVERPDGSNFTLKIRSTKLEDSAMYFCASSVGNTGELFFGEGSRLTVL.

This clonotype was counted at least ten times. The chain is built from TRBV12-3 or TRBV12-4 and TRBJ2-7; no clear D. The V and J ends lost 2 bases and 5 bases respectively, with 10 bases between them. The CDR3 extends over 13 amino acids. The DNA for the CDR3 is TGTGCCAGCAGTTTATCCCCTTACGACGAGCAGTACTTC. Translated: CASSLSPYDEQYF.

The table lists this clonotype with many counts. The chain couples TRBV10-3 to TRBJ2-1, with 10 nucleotides matching TRBD2. CDR1 is ENHRY, CDR2 SYGVKD, per germline. Trimming took 4 bases from V and 5 from J; bases not matched to a gene: 8. The CDR3 consists of 16 residues. CDR3 residues: CAISVQREGPNNEQFF. The CDR3 DNA reads as TGTGCCATCAGTGTCCAGCGGGAGGGCCCCAACAATGAGCAGTTCTTC.

The V and J genes are TRBV7-2 and TRBJ2-1; TRBD2 matches 11 bases. This CDR3 spans 15 amino acids. V lost 3 bases, J lost 7 bases, and 5 bases stayed unmatched. Germline CDR1 SGHTA, CDR2 FQGNSA. Here the CDR3 reads CASSFTSGRGNEQFF. CDR3 nucleotides: TGTGCCAGCAGCTTTACTAGCGGGAGAGGTAATGAGCAGTTCTTC.

The chain carries TRBV15 and TRBJ2-7; D gene unclear. Looked up from germline, CDR1 is LNHNV and CDR2 is YYDKDF (reference sequence). V gave up 1 base and J gave up 6 bases, with 4 bases separating them. The CDR3 is 11 amino acids. DNA of the CDR3: TGTGCCACCAGCAGAGCTAGCGAGCAGTACTTC. This codes for CATSRASEQYF.

This chain uses TRBV20-1 with TRBJ2-3; TRBD2 aligns across 16 bases. The V and J ends lost 4 bases and 6 bases, in that order; junction bases with no gene match: 16. Germline CDR1 is DFQATT and CDR2 is SNEGSKA (reference sequence). This CDR3 is 19 amino acids long. This CDR3 is CSATTGQGGTSGGVDTQYF. Written as DNA, the CDR3 is TGCAGTGCTACGACGGGACAGGGAGGGACTAGCGGGGGGGTGGATACGCAGTATTTT.

The chain links TRBV7-2 to TRBJ1-1, with unresolved D. From germline, CDR1 is SGHTA and CDR2 FQGNSA. With 5 bases removed from V and 1 base from J, the gap between germline ends came to 8 bases. The CDR3 totals 13 residues. CDR3 nucleotide sequence: TGTGCCAGCAGCCCCCGCTCGAACACTGAAGCTTTCTTT. Its translation: CASSPRSNTEAFF.

CDR3 protein: CASTETSGTHPSEQYF. CDR3 coding DNA: TGCGCCAGCACCGAGACTAGCGGGACACATCCCTCCGAGCAGTACTTC. The chain is built from TRBV5-1 and TRBJ2-7; the match to TRBD2 covers 11 bases. J lost 6 bases, V lost 6 bases, and 14 bases had no gene match. Germline CDR1 reads SGHRS; CDR2 reads YFSETQ. The CDR3 has 16 amino acids.

The rearrangement joins TRBV28 to TRBJ2-7; no definite D call. The CDR3 is 13 amino acids. Trimming took 6 bases from V and 4 from J, leaving 13 bases between them. Per the germline V gene, CDR1 is MDHEN and CDR2 is SYDVKM. CDR3 DNA: TGTGCCAGCAGCTTTAAAGGCCCATACGAGCAGTACTTC. This encodes CASSFKGPYEQYF.

This chain connects TRBV5-1 to TRBJ2-7; D gene unclear. The CDR3 spans 13 residues. The germline CDR1 and CDR2 sequences are SGHRS and YFSETQ. Trimming pared 0 bases from V and 4 bases from J, leaving 8 bases between. The CDR3 loop is CASSLEPRYEQYF. CDR3 bases: TGCGCCAGCAGCTTGGAACCGCGATACGAGCAGTACTTC. The full variable domain, rest sourced from reference TRBV5-1 and TRBJ2-7, is KAGVTQTPRYLIKTRGQQVTLSCSPISGHRSVSWYQQTPGQGLQFLFEYFSETQRNKGNFPGRFSGRQFSNSRSEMNVSTLELGDSALYLCASSLEPRYEQYFGPGTRLTVT.

The chain joins TRBV6-1 to TRBJ2-7, with 10 bases fitting TRBD2. CDR1 and CDR2 (germline): MNHNS, SASEGT. With 7 bases clipped from V and 6 bases from J, the junction kept 9 bases outside the gene matches. The CDR3 runs to 14 residues. CDR3 residues: CASTLSGRTSEQYF. The CDR3 bases are TGTGCCAGCACCCTTAGCGGGAGGACCTCCGAGCAGTACTTC.

The rearrangement joins TRBV28 to TRBJ2-7; possibly TRBD2 for D (6 bases). In germline, CDR1 is MDHEN, CDR2 SYDVKM. The CDR3 totals 15 residues. Deletions cut 3 bases from V and 4 bases from J, with 16 bases between. CDR3 sequence: CASSFVTRGSYEQYF. The CDR3, as DNA: TGTGCCAGCAGTTTCGTGACACGGGGGTCTTACGAGCAGTACTTC.